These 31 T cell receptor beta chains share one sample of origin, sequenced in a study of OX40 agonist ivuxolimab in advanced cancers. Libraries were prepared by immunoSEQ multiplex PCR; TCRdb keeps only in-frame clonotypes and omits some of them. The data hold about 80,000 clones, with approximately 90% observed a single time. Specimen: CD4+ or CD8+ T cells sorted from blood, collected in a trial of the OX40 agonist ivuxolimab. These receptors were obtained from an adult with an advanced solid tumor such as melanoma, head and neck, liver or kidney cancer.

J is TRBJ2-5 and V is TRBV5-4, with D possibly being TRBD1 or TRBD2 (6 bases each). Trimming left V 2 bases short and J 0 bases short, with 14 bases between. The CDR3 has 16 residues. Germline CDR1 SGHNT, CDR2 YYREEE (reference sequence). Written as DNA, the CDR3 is TGTGCCAGCAGCTTTGGACAGAGCGGGTACCAAGAGACCCAGTACTTC. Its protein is CASSFGQSGYQETQYF.

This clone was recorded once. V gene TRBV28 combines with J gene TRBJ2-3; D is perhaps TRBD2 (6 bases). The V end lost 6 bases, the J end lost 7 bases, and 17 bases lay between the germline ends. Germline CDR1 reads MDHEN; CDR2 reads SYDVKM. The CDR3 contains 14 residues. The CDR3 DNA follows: TGTGCCAGCAGGGAGGGCAGGCGGCCCCATACGCAGTATTTT. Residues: CASREGRRPHTQYF.

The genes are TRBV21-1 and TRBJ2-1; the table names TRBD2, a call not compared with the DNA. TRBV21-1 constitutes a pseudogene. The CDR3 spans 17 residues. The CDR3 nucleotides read TGTGCCAGCAGCAAACCTCTGCGGGGGGGCTCCTACAATGAGCAGTTCTTC. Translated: CASSKPLRGGSYNEQFF.

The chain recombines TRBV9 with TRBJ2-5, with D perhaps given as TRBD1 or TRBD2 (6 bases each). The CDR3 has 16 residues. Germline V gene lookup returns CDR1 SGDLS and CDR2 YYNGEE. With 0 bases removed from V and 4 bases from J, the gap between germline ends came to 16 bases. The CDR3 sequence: CASSVEVGGHRETQYF. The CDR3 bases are TGTGCCAGCAGCGTAGAAGTGGGGGGCCACCGAGAGACCCAGTACTTC.

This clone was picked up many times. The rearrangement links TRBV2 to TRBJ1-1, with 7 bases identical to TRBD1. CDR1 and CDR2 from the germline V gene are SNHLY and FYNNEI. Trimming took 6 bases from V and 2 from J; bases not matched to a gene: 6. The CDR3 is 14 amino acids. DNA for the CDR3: TGTGCCAGCAGCGGAGGGACAGCCAACACTGAAGCTTTCTTT. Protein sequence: CASSGGTANTEAFF.

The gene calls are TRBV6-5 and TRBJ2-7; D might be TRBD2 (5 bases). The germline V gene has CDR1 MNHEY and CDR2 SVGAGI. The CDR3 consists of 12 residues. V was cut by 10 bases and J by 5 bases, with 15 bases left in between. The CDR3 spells CATTSGSHEQYF. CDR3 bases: TGTGCCACCACCTCGGGGTCCCACGAGCAGTACTTC.

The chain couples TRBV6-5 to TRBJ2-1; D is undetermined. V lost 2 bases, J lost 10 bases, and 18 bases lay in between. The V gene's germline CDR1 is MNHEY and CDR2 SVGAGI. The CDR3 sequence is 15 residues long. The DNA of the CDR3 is TGTGCCAGCAGTTACCATACCCCCCCGTCTAACGAGCAGTTCTTC. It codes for CASSYHTPPSNEQFF.

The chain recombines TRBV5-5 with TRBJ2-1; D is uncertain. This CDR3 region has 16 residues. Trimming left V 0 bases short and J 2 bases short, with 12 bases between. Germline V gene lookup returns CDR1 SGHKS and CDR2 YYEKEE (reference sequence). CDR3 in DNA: TGTGCCAGCAGCTTGGCGGTGCAGGCTACCTACAATGAGCAGTTCTTC. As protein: CASSLAVQATYNEQFF.

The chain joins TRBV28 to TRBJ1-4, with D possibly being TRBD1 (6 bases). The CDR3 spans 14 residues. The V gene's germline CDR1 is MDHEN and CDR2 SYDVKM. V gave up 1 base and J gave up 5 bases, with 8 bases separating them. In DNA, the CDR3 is TGTGCCAGCAGTTTATTCCAGGGGAATGAAAAACTGTTTTTT. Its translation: CASSLFQGNEKLFF.

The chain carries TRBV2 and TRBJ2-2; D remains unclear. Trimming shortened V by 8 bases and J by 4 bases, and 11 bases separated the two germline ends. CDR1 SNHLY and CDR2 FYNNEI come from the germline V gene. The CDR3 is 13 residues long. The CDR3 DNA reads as TGTGCCAGCCAGGTACTGGGCACCGGGGAGCTGTTTTTT. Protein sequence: CASQVLGTGELFF.

CDR3 nucleotide sequence: TGTGCCAGTAGTATATCGCGGCGGGGCTTAGCTTTCTTT. It specifies CASSISRRGLAFF. The chain couples TRBV19 to TRBJ1-1, with D possibly matching TRBD1 (5 bases). The CDR3 has 13 amino acids. Per the germline V gene, CDR1 is LNHDA and CDR2 is SQIVND (reference sequence). V was shortened by 2 bases and J by 10 bases, with 14 bases between the two germline ends.

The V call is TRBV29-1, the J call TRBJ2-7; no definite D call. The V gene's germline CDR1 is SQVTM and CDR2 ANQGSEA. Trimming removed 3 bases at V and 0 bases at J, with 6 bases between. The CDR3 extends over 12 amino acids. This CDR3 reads CSVETDSYEQYF. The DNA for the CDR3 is TGCAGCGTTGAGACTGACTCCTACGAGCAGTACTTC.

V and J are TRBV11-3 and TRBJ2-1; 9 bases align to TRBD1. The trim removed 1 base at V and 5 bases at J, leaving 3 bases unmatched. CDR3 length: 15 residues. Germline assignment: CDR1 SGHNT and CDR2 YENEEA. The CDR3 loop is CASSLGQGVNNEQFF. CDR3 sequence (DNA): TGTGCCAGCAGCTTAGGACAGGGGGTGAACAATGAGCAGTTCTTC.

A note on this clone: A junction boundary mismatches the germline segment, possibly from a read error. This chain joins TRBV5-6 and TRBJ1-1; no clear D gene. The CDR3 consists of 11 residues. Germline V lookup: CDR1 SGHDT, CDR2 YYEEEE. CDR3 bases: TGTGCCAGCAGCTTCAGCGGTCGAGGGATCTTT. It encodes CASSFSGRGIF.

CDR3 DNA: TGTGCCAGCAGTGGCGGTGGAGGGAAGAGCTCCTACAATGAGCAGTTCTTC. Translated, it gives CASSGGGGKSSYNEQFF. This chain uses TRBV7-3 with TRBJ2-1; maybe TRBD2 (6 bases). Per the germline V gene, CDR1 is SGHTA and CDR2 is FQGTGA. V lost 6 bases to trimming and J lost 0 bases, with 18 bases between them. The CDR3 contains 17 residues.

The CDR3 protein is CASSLGNIQYF. As DNA, the CDR3 is TGTGCCAGCTCCCTCGGGAACATTCAGTACTTC. The chain has TRBV18 and TRBJ2-4; no reliable D call. This CDR3 is 11 amino acids long. V dropped 6 bases and J dropped 7 bases, with 7 bases sitting between them. The germline V gene has CDR1 KGHSH and CDR2 LQKENI.

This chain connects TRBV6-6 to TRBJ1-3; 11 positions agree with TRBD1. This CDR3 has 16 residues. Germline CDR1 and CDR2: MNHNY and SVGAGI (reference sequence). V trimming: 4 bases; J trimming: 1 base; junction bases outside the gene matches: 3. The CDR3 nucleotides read TGTGCCAGCAGTTGGGGACAGGGGGTTTCTGGAAACACCATATATTTT. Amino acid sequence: CASSWGQGVSGNTIYF.

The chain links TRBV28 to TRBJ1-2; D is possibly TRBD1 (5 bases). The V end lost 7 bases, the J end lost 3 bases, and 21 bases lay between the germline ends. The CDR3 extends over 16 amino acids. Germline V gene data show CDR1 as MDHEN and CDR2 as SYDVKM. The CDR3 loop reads CASTSSLGGSDYGYTF. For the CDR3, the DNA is TGTGCCAGCACCAGTTCATTGGGGGGGTCGGACTATGGCTACACCTTC.

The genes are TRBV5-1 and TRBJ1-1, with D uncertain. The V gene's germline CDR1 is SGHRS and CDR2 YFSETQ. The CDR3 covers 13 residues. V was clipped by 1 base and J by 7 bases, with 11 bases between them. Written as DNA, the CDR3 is TGCGCCAGCAGCTTGATAGGGAAGGGTGAAGCTTTCTTT. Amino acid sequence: CASSLIGKGEAFF.

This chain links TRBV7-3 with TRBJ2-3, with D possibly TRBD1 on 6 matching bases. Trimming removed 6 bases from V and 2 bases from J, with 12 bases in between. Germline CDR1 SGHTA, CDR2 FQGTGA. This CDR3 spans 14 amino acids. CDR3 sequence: CASSLVGATDTQYF. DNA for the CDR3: TGTGCCAGCAGTTTAGTGGGGGCCACAGATACGCAGTATTTT.

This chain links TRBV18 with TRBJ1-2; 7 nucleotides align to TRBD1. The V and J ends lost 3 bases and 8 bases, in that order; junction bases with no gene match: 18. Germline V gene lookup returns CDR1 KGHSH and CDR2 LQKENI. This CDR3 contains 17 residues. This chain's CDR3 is CASSPIGQVGEMRGYTF. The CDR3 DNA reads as TGTGCCAGCTCACCGATCGGACAGGTGGGGGAGATGCGGGGCTACACCTTC.

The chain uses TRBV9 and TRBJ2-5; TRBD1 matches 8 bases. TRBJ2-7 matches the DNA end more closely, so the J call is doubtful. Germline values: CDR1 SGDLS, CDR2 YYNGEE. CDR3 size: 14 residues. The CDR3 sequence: CASSPRQGTYEQYF. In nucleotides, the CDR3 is TGTGCCAGCAGCCCTCGACAGGGGACCTACGAGCAGTACTTC.

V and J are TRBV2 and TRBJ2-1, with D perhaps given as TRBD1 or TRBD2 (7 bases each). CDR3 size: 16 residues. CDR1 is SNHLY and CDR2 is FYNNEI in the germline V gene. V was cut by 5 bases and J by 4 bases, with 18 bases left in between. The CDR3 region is CASSKQGGAHYNEQFF. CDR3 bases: TGTGCCAGCAGTAAGCAGGGGGGGGCGCATTACAATGAGCAGTTCTTC. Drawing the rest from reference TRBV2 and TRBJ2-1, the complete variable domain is EPEVTQTPSHQVTQMGQEVILRCVPISNHLYFYWYRQILGQKVEFLVSFYNNEISEKSEIFDDQFSVERPDGSNFTLKIRSTKLEDSAMYFCASSKQGGAHYNEQFFGPGTRLTVL.

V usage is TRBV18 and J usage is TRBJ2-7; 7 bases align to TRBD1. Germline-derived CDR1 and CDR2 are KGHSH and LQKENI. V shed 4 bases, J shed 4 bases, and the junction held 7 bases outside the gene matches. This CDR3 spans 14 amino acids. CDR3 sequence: CASSRMDRSYEQYF. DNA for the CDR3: TGTGCCAGCTCACGAATGGACAGGTCTTACGAGCAGTACTTC.

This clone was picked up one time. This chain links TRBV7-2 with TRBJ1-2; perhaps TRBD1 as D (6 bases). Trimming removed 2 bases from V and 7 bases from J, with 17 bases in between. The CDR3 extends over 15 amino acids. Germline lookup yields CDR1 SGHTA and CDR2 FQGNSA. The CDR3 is CASSLLAGEVGGYTF. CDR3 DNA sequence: TGTGCCAGCAGCTTATTAGCAGGGGAAGTGGGTGGCTACACCTTC.

Written as DNA, the CDR3 is TGTGCCAGCTCGGTGAATCGGCGGTACGAGCAGTACTTC. Its protein product is CASSVNRRYEQYF. The chain couples TRBV18 to TRBJ2-7; D is uncertain. The CDR3 totals 13 residues. Trimming left V 6 bases short and J 4 bases short, with 13 bases between. Looked up from germline, CDR1 is KGHSH and CDR2 is LQKENI.

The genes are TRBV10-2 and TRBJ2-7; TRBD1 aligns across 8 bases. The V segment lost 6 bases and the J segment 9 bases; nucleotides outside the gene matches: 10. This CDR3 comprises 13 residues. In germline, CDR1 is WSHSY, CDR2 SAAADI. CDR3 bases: TGCGCCAGCAGCGAAACGACAGGGGCGACGCAGTACTTC. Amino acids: CASSETTGATQYF.

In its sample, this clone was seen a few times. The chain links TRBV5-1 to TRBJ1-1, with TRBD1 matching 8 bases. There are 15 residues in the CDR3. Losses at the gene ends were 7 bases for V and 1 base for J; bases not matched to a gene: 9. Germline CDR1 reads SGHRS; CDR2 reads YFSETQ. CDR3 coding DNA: TGCGCCAGCTCACCGAGCAGGGGGCGGAACACTGAAGCTTTCTTT. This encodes CASSPSRGRNTEAFF.

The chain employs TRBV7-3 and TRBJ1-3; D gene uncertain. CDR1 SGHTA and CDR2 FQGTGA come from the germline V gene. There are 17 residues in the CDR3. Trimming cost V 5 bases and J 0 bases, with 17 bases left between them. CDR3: CASSPFGLESSGNTIYF. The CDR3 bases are TGTGCCAGCAGCCCGTTCGGACTGGAAAGCTCTGGAAACACCATATATTTT.

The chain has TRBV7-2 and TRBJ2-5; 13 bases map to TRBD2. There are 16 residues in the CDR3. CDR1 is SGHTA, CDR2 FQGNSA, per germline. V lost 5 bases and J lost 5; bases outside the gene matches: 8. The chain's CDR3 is CASSPRTSGGRETQYF. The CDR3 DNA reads TGTGCCAGCAGCCCAAGGACTAGCGGGGGCCGGGAGACCCAGTACTTC. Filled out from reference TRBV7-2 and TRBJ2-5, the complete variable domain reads GAGVSQSPSNKVTEKGKDVELRCDPISGHTALYWYRQSLGQGLEFLIYFQGNSAPDKSGLPSDRFSAERTGGSVSTLTIQRTQQEDSAVYLCASSPRTSGGRETQYFGPGTRLLVL.

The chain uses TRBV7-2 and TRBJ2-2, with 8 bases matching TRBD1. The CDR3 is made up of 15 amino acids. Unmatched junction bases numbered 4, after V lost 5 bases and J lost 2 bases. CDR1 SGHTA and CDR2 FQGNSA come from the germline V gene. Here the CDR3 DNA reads TGTGCCAGCAGCCGGACAGGGACCAACACCGGGGAGCTGTTTTTT. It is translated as CASSRTGTNTGELFF.